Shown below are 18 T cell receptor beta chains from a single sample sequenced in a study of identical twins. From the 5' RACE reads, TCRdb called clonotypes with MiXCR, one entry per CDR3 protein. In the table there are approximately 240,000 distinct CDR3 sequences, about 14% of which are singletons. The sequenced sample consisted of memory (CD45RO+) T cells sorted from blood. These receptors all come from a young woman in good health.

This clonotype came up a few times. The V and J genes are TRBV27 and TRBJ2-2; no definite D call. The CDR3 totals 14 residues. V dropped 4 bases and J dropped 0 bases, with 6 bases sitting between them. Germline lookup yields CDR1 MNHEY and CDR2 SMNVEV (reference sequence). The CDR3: CASSSTSNTGELFF. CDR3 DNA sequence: TGTGCCAGCAGTTCAACGTCGAACACCGGGGAGCTGTTTTTT.

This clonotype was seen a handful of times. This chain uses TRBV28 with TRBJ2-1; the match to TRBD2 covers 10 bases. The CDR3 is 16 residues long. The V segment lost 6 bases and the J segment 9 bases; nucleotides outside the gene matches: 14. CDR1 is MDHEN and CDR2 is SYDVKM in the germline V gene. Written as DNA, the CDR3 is TGTGCCAGCAGCCTACTGAGCGGGAGGGCTTATACTGAGCAGTTCTTC. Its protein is CASSLLSGRAYTEQFF.

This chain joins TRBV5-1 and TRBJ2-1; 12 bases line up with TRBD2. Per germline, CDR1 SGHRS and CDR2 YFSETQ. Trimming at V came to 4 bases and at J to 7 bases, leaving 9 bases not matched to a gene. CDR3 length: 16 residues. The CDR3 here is CASSPGLAGMDNEQFF. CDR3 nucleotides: TGCGCCAGCAGCCCTGGACTAGCGGGGATGGATAATGAGCAGTTCTTC.

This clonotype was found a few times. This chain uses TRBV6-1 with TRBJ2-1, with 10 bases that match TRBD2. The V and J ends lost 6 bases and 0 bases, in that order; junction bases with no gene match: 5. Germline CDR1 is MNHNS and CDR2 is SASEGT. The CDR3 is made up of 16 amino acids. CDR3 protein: CASRSSGSSSYNEQFF. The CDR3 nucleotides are TGTGCCAGCAGATCTAGCGGGAGCAGCTCCTACAATGAGCAGTTCTTC.

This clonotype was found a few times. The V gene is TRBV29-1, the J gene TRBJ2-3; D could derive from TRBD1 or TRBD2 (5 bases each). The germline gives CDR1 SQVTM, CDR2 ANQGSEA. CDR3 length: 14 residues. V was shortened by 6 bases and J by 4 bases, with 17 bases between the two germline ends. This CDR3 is CSVLERGLPDTQYF. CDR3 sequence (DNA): TGCAGCGTCCTTGAGAGGGGCCTCCCAGATACGCAGTATTTT.

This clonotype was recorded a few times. CDR3 bases: TGTGCCATCAATACCGTCATTGGGTTCGCGAACACCGGGGAGCTGTTTTTT. This sequence encodes CAINTVIGFANTGELFF. The chain employs TRBV12-3 or TRBV12-4 and TRBJ2-2; no clear D gene. The ends were cut back, 10 bases at V and 0 bases at J, with 21 bases in the middle. This CDR3 comprises 17 residues.

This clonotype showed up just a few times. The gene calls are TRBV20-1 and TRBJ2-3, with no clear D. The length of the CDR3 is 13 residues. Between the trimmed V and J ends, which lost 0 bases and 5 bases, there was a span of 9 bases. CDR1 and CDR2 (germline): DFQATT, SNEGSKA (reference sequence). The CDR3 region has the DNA TGCAGTGCTAGAGACGGAGTGGGAGATACGCAGTATTTT. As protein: CSARDGVGDTQYF.

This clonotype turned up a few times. CDR3 DNA sequence: TGCGCCAGCAGTGCGACCGGGGATCAGCCCCAGCATTTT. Translating it yields CASSATGDQPQHF. The V call is TRBV10-1, the J call TRBJ1-5, with no clear D. The V end lost 4 bases, the J end lost 5 bases, and 9 bases lay between the germline ends. The germline V gene encodes CDR1 WNHNN and CDR2 SYGVQD (reference sequence). This CDR3 has 13 amino acids.

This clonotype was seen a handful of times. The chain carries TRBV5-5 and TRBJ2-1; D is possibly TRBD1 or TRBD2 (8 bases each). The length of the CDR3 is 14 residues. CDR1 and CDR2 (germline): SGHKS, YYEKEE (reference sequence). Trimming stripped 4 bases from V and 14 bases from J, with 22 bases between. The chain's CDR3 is CASSRGGTGSMEFF. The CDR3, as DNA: TGTGCCAGCAGCCGCGGGGGGACAGGATCAATGGAGTTCTTC.

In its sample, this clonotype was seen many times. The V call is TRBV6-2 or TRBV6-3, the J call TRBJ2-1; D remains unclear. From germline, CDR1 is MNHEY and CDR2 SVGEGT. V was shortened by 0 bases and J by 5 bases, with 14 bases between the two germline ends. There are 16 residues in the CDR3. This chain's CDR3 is CASSYSTANLDNEQFF. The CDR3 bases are TGTGCCAGCAGTTACTCGACGGCTAATCTGGACAATGAGCAGTTCTTC.

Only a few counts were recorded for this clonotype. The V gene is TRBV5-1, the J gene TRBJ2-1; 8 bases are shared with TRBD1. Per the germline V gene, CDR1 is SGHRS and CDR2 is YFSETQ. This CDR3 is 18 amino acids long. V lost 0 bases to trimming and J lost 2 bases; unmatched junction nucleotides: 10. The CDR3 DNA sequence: TGCGCCAGCAGCTTGGAGAAGACAGGGGCAATTCCCTACAATGAGCAGTTCTTC. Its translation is CASSLEKTGAIPYNEQFF.

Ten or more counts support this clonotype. CDR3 residues: CASSLQEKVYGYTF. The CDR3, as DNA: TGTGCCAGCAGCTTGCAGGAAAAAGTCTATGGCTACACCTTC. J is TRBJ1-2 and V is TRBV5-6; D call uncertain. This CDR3 is built from 14 residues. V was pared by 1 base and J by 4 bases, with 11 bases between. CDR1 is SGHDT, CDR2 YYEEEE, per germline.

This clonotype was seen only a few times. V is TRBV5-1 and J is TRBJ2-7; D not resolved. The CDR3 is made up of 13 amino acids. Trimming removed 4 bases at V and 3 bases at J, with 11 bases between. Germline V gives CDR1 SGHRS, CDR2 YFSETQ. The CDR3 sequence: CASSRESLYEQYF. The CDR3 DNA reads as TGCGCCAGCAGCAGGGAATCCCTCTACGAGCAGTACTTC.

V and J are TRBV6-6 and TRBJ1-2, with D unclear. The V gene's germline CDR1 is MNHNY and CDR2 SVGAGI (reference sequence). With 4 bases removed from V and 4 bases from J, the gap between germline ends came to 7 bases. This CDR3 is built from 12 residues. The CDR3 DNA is TGTGCCAGCAGTTTAGATTTCTATGGCTACACCTTC. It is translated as CASSLDFYGYTF.

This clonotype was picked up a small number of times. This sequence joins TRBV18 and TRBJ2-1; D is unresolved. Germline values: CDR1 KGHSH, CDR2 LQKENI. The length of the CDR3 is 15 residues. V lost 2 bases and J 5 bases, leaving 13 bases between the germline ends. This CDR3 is CASSPIGQIDNEQFF. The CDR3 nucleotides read TGTGCCAGCTCACCAATTGGCCAGATCGACAATGAGCAGTTCTTC.

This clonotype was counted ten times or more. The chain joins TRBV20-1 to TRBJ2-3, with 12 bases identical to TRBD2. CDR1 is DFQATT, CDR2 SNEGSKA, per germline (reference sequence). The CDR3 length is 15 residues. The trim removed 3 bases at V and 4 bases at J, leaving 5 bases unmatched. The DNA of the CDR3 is TGCAGTGCTAGTAAGCCTAGCGGGAGGGCAGATACGCAGTATTTT. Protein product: CSASKPSGRADTQYF.

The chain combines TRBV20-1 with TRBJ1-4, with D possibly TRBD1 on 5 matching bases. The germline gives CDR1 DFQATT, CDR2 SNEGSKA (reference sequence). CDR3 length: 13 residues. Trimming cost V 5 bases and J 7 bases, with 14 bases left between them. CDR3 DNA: TGCAGTGCTGGGGGAGGGGACCGTGAAAAACTGTTTTTT. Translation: CSAGGGDREKLFF.

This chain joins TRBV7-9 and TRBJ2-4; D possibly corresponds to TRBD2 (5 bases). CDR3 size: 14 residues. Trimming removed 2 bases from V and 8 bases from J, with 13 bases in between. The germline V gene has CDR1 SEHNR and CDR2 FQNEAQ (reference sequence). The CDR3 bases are TGTGCCAGCAGCTTATCCCGGGATTCGGACATTCAGTACTTC. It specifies CASSLSRDSDIQYF.